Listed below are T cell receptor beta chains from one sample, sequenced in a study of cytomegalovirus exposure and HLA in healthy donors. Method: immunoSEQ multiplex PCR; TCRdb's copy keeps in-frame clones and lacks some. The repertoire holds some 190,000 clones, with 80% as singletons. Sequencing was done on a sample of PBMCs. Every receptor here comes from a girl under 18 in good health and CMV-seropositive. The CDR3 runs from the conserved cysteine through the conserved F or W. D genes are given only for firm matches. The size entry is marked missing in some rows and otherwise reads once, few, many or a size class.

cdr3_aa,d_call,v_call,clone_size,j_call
CASSLAHISYEQYF,.,TRBV5-6,.,TRBJ2-7
CSVEGTSEYNEQFF,TRBD2,TRBV29-1,.,TRBJ2-1
CATNPQTSGTTYNEQFF,TRBD2,TRBV10-3,.,TRBJ2-1
CASSSYGTLSSYNEQFF,.,TRBV27,.,TRBJ2-1
CASSRGGGNEQFF,.,TRBV18,few,TRBJ2-1
CASSTGYSNQPQHF,.,TRBV25-1,.,TRBJ1-5
CAWSYRVDGELFF,.,TRBV30,.,TRBJ2-2
CASSLGLASLETQYF,TRBD2,TRBV7-2,once,TRBJ2-5
CASSYTQGNYGYTF,.,TRBV7-2,.,TRBJ1-2
CASSERYEQYF,.,TRBV2,.,TRBJ2-7
CASSYSASGAYEQYF,TRBD2,TRBV6-8,.,TRBJ2-7
CASSRGIQETQYF,.,TRBV13,.,TRBJ2-5
CASSDRTSGYTGELFF,TRBD2,TRBV6-4,once,TRBJ2-2
CASSPGTDYEQYF,TRBD1,TRBV28,.,TRBJ2-7
CASRRGGPGTDTQYF,.,TRBV5-4,.,TRBJ2-3
CATQVGLAGNTIYF,.,TRBV6-5,.,TRBJ1-3
CASSYKGASNYGYTF,TRBD1,TRBV6-5,.,TRBJ1-2
CASSQYMNTEAFF,.,TRBV19,.,TRBJ1-1
CAISGSGNTEAFF,.,TRBV10-3,few,TRBJ1-1
CASGRTADYEQYF,.,TRBV6-5,.,TRBJ2-7
CSARGQAFF,TRBD1,TRBV20-1,.,TRBJ1-1
CASSEGVSGRFRETQYF,TRBD2,TRBV6-1,.,TRBJ2-5
CASSQSTGWTQYF,.,TRBV4-3,.,TRBJ2-3
CASSPPGRSTDTQYF,.,TRBV5-4,.,TRBJ2-3
CASSDQLQGLGTQYF,.,TRBV6-6,.,TRBJ2-3
CASSLIGGSPYEQYF,TRBD2,TRBV27,.,TRBJ2-7
CASSVGHYYSNQPQHF,.,TRBV2,.,TRBJ1-5